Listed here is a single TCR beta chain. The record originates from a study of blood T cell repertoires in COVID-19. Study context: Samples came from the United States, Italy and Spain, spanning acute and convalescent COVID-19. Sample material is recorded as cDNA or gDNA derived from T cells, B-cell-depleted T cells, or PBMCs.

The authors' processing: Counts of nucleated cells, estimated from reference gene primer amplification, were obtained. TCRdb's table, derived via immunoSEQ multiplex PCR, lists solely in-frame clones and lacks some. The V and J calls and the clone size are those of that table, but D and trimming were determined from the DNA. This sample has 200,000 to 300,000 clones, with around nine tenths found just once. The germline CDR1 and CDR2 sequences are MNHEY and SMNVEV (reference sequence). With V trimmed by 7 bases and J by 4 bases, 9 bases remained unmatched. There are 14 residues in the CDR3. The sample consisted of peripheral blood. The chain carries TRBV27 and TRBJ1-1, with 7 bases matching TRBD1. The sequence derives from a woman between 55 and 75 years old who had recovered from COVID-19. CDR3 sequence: CASTRQGWATEAFF. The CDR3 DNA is TGTGCCAGCACCCGACAGGGTTGGGCCACTGAAGCTTTCTTT.